Described below is a single TCR beta chain sequence and its context. This entry belongs to a study of blood T cell repertoires in COVID-19. Study details: From the United States, Italy and Spain came samples of acute and convalescent COVID-19. Sample material is recorded as cDNA or gDNA derived from T cells, B-cell-depleted T cells, or PBMCs.

Original processing notes: Reference gene primer amplification gave nucleated cell count estimates. Measured with immunoSEQ multiplex PCR; TCRdb has only the in-frame clones, and not every one. The D gene and trimming were derived from the DNA, and the V and J assignments and clone size from that table. The sample has about 260,000 clones, approximately 90% seen once. This receptor was identified in a woman aged 40 to 55 with acute or convalescent COVID-19. Sequencing was performed on peripheral blood.

CDR3: CAWSGYRKSSGNTIYF. In nucleotides, the CDR3 is TGTGCCTGGAGTGGCTACAGGAAAAGCTCTGGAAACACCATATATTTT. The rearrangement uses TRBV30 and TRBJ1-3, with TRBD1 as a possible D gene (5 bases). The CDR3 covers 16 residues. Trimming took off 1 base at V and 0 bases at J, with 13 bases between the two ends. Germline CDR1 is GTSNPN and CDR2 is SVGIG (reference sequence).